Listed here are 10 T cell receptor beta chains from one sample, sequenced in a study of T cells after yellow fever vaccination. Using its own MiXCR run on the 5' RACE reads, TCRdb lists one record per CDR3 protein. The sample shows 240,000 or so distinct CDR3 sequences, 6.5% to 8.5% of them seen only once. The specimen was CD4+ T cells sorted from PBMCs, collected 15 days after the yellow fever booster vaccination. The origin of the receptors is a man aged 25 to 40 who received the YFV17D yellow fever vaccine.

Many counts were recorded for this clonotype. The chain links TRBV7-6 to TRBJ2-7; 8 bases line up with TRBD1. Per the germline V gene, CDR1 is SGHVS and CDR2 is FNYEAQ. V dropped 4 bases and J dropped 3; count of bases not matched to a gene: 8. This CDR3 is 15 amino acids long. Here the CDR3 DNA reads TGTGCCAGCAGCTCGGAGGACAGGGCCGGCTACGAGCAGTACTTC. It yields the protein CASSSEDRAGYEQYF.

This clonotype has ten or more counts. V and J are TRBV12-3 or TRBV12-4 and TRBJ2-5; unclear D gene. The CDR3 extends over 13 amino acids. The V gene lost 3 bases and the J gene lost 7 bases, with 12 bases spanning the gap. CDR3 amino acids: CASSLGILATQYF. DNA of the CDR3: TGTGCCAGCAGTTTGGGCATTCTCGCGACCCAGTACTTC.

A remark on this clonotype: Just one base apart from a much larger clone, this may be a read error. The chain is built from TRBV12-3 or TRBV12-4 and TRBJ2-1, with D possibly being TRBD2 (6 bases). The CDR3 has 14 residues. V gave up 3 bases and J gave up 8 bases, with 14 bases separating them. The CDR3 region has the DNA TGTGCCAGCAGTTTTAGGGCAACTAGCTATGAGCAGTTCTTC. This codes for CASSFRATSYEQFF.

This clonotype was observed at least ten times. This chain's CDR3 is CASSRLEREQFF. The DNA for the CDR3 is TGTGCCAGCAGCCGACTAGAACGTGAGCAGTTCTTC. V is TRBV7-2 and J is TRBJ2-1; weak D call: TRBD2 (6 bases). The CDR3 sequence is 12 residues long. Germline V gene lookup returns CDR1 SGHTA and CDR2 FQGNSA. Between the trimmed V and J ends, which lost 5 bases and 9 bases, there was a span of 11 bases. The whole variable domain, filled in from reference TRBV7-2 and TRBJ2-1, reads GAGVSQSPSNKVTEKGKDVELRCDPISGHTALYWYRQSLGQGLEFLIYFQGNSAPDKSGLPSDRFSAERTGGSVSTLTIQRTQQEDSAVYLCASSRLEREQFFGPGTRLTVL.

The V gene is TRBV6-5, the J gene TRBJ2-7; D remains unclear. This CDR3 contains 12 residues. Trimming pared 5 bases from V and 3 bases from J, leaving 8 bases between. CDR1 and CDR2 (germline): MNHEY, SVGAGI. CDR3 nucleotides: TGTGCCAGCAGTGCCCCGAGCTACGAGCAGTACTTC. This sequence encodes CASSAPSYEQYF.

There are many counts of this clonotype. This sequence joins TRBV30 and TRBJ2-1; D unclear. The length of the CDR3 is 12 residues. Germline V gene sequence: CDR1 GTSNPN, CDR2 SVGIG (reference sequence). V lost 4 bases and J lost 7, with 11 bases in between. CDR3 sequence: CAWTLVMNEQFF. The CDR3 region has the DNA TGTGCCTGGACCCTAGTTATGAATGAGCAGTTCTTC.

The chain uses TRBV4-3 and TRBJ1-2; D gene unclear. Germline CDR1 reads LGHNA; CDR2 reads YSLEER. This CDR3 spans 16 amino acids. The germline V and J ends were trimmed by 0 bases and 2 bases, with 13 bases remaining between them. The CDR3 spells CASSQEYRGANYGYTF. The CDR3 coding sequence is TGCGCCAGCAGCCAAGAATACCGGGGTGCGAACTATGGCTACACCTTC.

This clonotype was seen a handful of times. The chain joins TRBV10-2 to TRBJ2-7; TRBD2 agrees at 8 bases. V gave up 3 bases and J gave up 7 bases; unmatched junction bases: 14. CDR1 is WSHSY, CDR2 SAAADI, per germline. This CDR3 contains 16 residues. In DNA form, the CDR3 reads TGCGCCAGCAGTGACCTGAGCGGGGGTGACCGTCGGGAGCAGTACTTC. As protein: CASSDLSGGDRREQYF.

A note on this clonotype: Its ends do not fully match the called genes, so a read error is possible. The CDR3 DNA sequence: TGTGCCACCAGTGACTATGGACTAGCAGCGAACACCGTGGAGCTGTTTTTT. As protein: CATSDYGLAANTVELFF. The chain carries TRBV24-1 and TRBJ2-2; TRBD2 matches at 8 bases. The CDR3 loop spans 17 amino acids. The germline V gene encodes CDR1 KGHDR and CDR2 SFDVKD.

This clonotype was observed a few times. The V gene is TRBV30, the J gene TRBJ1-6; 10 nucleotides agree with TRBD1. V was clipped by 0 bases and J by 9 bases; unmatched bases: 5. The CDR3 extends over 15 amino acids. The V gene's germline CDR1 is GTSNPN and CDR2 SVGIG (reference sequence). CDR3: CAWSVGTGVASPLHF. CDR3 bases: TGTGCCTGGAGTGTGGGGACAGGGGTCGCTTCACCCCTCCACTTT.